Detailed here is one TCR beta chain. Its cognate antigen has yet to be identified. Within one base of it there is no much larger clone, and no base qualities were kept. Amplification of TCR beta CDR3 regions was carried out from RNA transcripts. For the first round of RT-PCR on the TCR CDR3, the HTBI primer set was used together with the Qiagen OneStep RT-PCR kit. A second multiplex PCR round built the libraries, followed by size selection and purification. The libraries were sequenced on an Illumina HiSeq2000 using paired-end 100 bp reads. As for the authors' bioinformatics: SOAPnuke was used to process the raw data, with reads discarded if the reads contained adapters or uncalled bases, had a mean Phred below 15, or lacked an exact constant-primer or identifier match. High-quality paired reads were merged with COPE v1.2.5, and unique nucleotide sequences were defined as clonotypes. MiTCR v1.1 was used to align the clonotypes against IMGT TRBV, TRBD and TRBJ reference segments. The analysis was restricted to V-J combinations with a frequency above 0.0001, which together covered just over 98% of the repertoires. A TCS score was defined as the ratio between F50 (clonal expansion) and ExV (chaos), using BLOSUM62-based TCRdist between CDR3 peptides within each V-J. Welch's t-statistics and random forest reduced just over 500 V-J features to 13, which were used in a naive Bayes classifier (R e1071). The public reads were quality trimmed at Q25 with fastp and then assembled into clones with MiXCR by TCRdb, keeping productive beta chains. Every distinct CDR3 protein forms one entry, paired with its most common genes and DNA. The authors' filters were not applied to this entry. The sample profile shows 300,000 to 400,000 distinct CDR3 sequences; about 12% of them were found once. The ten biggest clones cover around a tenth of the sample.

From the cysteine through the phenylalanine, the CDR3 covers 16 amino acids. Of all the DNA, just the CDR3 is kept, 48 bases in frame from base 1. Trimming removed 0 bases from V and 4 bases from J; the gene matches leave 8 bases unexplained. The germline V gene sets CDR1 to MNHEY and CDR2 to SVGEGT. Stable Graves' hyperthyroidism was defined as no progression to ophthalmopathy during 18 months of follow-up. Hyperthyroidism patients were newly diagnosed, had a disease duration of under 2 months, and were aged 18 to 65 years. Patients with uncontrolled infections, other autoimmune diseases, pregnancy or lactation were excluded. Diagnoses relied on clinical symptoms, serum thyroxine and TRAb, thyroid ultrasound and orbital computed tomography. PBMCs were separated from roughly 10 ml of fresh peripheral blood using Ficoll-Paque density gradient centrifugation. Total RNA was extracted using Trizol reagent, and RNA quality was assessed on an Agilent 2100 Bioanalyzer.

The data originate from a study of T cells in Graves' hyperthyroidism and ophthalmopathy (dated by TCRdb to the late 2010s). For context, the study as a whole: Peripheral blood was sampled at the time of initial diagnosis, prior to any treatment. To identify distinguishing TCR V-J signatures, a discovery cohort of 90 to 100 patients was used, comprising some 43 with Graves' ophthalmopathy and some 60 with stable Graves' hyperthyroidism. After sampling, hyperthyroidism patients received methimazole starting at 30 mg daily, and ophthalmopathy patients received high-dose intravenous methylprednisolone. The paper reports TCR Vbeta CDR3 sequencing of 140 or so peripheral blood samples: some 41 ophthalmopathy, fewer than 80 hyperthyroidism and around 17 progressor patients. The 100 or so discovery patients were randomly split 7:3 into training and test sets. Thyroid tissue and blood T-cell repertoires from roughly six Graves' hyperthyroidism patients were also compared in the study. Prospective prediction of ophthalmopathy was tested in an independent validation cohort consisting of some 19 hyperthyroidism patients and approximately 16 patients who later progressed to ophthalmopathy. Findings and caveats that apply to the study as a whole: In validation, the model predicted progression to ophthalmopathy with just under 71% sensitivity and approximately 78% specificity, a median of 6.5 months before onset. Ophthalmopathy was separated from stable hyperthyroidism by a 13 V-J signature model, with around 90% sensitivity and roughly 84% specificity obtained in cross-validation and 80%/75% obtained in testing. Sample size was not statistically predetermined, and blinding of investigators to group allocation was not performed. Blood samples also contained most of the expanded thyroid clonotypes (frequency above 0.001), which suggests that blood repertoires may reflect thyroid immune responses.

This TCR derives from a woman aged 18-29 years with Graves' hyperthyroidism. The sample was blood. Recombination linked TRBV6-2 or TRBV6-3 to TRBJ2-7; TRBD2 lines up with 8 middle nucleotides. The bases read TGTGCCAGCAGTTACTCCTTGAGTAGCGGGGCGTACGAGCAGTACTTC. It translates to CASSYSLSSGAYEQYF.